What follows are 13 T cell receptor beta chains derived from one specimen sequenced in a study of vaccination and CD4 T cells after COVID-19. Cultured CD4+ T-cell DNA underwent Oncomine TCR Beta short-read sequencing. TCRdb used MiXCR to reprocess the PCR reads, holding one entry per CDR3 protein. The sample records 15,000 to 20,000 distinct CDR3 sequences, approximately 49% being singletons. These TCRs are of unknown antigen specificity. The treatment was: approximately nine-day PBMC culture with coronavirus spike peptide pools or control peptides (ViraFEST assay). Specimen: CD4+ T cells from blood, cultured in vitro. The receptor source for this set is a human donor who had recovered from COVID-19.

As DNA, the CDR3 is TGTGCCAGCAGTTTGAGGGGGGGGCTACATGAGCAGTTCTTC. Encoded protein: CASSLRGGLHEQFF. The J gene is TRBJ2-1, the V gene TRBV27; possible D gene TRBD2, 7 bases. The CDR3 extends over 14 amino acids. The V and J ends lost 3 bases and 8 bases respectively, with 14 bases between them. CDR1 is MNHEY and CDR2 is SMNVEV in the germline V gene (reference sequence).

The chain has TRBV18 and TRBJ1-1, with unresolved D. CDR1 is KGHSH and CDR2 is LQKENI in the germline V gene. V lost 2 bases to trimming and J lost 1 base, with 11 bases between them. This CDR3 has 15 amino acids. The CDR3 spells CASSPNFPPNTEAFF. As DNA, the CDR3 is TGTGCCAGCTCACCAAATTTCCCCCCGAACACTGAAGCTTTCTTT.

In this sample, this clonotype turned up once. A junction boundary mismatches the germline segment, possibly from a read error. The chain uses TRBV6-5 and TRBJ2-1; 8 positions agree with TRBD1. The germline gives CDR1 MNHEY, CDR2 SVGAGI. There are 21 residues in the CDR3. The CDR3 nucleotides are TGTGCCAGCAGTTTGGGGGTGAGGAGGACAGGGAGGCTCGCGGCGTACAATGGGCAGTTCTTC. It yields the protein CASSLGVRRTGRLAAYNGQFF.

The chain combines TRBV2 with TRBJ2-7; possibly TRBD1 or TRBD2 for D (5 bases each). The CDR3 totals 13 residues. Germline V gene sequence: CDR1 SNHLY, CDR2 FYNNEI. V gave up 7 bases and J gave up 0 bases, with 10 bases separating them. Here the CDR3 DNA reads TGTGCCAGCAAGATGGGACCCTCCTACGAGCAGTACTTC. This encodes CASKMGPSYEQYF.

DNA for the CDR3: TGTGCCAGCAGTGATGACTCGAACACTGAAGCTTTCTTT. Translation gives CASSDDSNTEAFF. The chain carries TRBV2 and TRBJ1-1, with D unclear. V was cut by 3 bases and J by 1 base, with 6 bases left in between. The germline gives CDR1 SNHLY, CDR2 FYNNEI. CDR3 length: 13 residues.

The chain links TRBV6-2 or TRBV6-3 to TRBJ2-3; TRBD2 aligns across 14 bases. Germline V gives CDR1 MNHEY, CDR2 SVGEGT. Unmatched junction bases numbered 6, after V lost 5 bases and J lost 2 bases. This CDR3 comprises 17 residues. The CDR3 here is CASSTRTSGRLTDTQYF. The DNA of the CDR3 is TGTGCCAGCAGTACCAGGACTAGCGGGAGGCTCACAGATACGCAGTATTTT.

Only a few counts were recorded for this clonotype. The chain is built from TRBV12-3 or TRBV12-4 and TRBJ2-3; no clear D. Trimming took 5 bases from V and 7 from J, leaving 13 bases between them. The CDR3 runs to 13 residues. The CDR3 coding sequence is TGTGCCAGCAGTGCCTTAGTAACTAATACGCAGTATTTT. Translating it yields CASSALVTNTQYF.

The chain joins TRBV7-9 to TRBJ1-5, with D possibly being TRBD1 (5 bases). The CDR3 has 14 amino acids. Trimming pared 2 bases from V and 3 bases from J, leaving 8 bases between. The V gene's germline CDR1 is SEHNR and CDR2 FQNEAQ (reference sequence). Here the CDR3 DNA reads TGTGCCAGCAGCTTACCAGGGTCCAATCAGCCCCAGCATTTT. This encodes CASSLPGSNQPQHF.

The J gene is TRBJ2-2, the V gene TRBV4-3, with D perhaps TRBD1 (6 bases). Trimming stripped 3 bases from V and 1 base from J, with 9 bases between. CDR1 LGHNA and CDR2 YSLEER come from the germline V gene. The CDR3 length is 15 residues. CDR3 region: CASSQGTLNTGELFF. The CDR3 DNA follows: TGCGCCAGCAGCCAGGGGACATTGAACACCGGGGAGCTGTTTTTT.

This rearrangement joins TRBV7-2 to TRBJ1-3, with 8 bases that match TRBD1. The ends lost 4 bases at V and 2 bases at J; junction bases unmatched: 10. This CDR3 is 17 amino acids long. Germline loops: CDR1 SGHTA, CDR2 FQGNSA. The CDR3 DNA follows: TGTGCCAGCAGCTCGGCGGGCGGCAGGGGGCCTGGAAACACCATATATTTT. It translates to CASSSAGGRGPGNTIYF.

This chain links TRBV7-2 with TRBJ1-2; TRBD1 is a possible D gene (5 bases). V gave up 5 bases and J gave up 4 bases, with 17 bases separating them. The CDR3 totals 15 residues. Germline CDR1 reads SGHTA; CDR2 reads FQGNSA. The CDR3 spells CASSPTAGAGYGYTF. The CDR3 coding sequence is TGTGCCAGCAGCCCCACGGCCGGGGCCGGCTATGGCTACACCTTC.

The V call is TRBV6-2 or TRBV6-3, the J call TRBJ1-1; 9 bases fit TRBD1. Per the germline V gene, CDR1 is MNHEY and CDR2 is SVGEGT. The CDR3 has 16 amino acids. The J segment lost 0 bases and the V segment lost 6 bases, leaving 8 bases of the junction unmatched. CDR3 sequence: CASSRDRVFMNTEAFF. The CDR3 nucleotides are TGTGCCAGCAGCCGGGACAGGGTGTTTATGAACACTGAAGCTTTCTTT.

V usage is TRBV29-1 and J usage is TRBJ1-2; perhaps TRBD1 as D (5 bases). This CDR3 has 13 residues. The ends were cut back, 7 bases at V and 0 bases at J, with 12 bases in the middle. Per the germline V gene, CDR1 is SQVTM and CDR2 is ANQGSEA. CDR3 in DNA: TGCAGCGCCGCTCAGGGACCTAACTATGGCTACACCTTC. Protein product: CSAAQGPNYGYTF.